Presented here are 11 T cell receptor beta chains from one specimen sequenced in a study of OX40 agonist ivuxolimab in advanced cancers. TCRdb keeps only in-frame clones here, not all; method: immunoSEQ multiplex PCR. The table lists some 70,000 clones, around 81% of them singletons. This specimen consisted of CD4+ or CD8+ T cells sorted from blood, obtained in a trial of the OX40 agonist ivuxolimab. The receptors were gathered from an adult with an advanced solid tumor such as melanoma, head and neck, liver or kidney cancer.

The J gene is TRBJ2-4, the V gene TRBV18; maybe TRBD2 (6 bases). Germline V gene lookup returns CDR1 KGHSH and CDR2 LQKENI. The CDR3 has 18 residues. Trimming shortened V by 1 base and J by 0 bases, and 16 bases separated the two germline ends. In DNA form, the CDR3 reads TGTGCCAGCTCACCACGGGACTCTGGAGCCCTAGCCAAAAACATTCAGTACTTC. This gives the protein CASSPRDSGALAKNIQYF. The full variable domain, completed using reference TRBV18 and TRBJ2-4, is NAGVMQNPRHLVRRRGQEARLRCSPMKGHSHVYWYRQLPEEGLKFMVYLQKENIIDESGMPKERFSAEFPKEGPSILRIQQVVRGDSAAYFCASSPRDSGALAKNIQYFGAGTRLSVL.

The J gene is TRBJ2-1, the V gene TRBV27; tentatively, D is TRBD2 (5 bases). The V end lost 0 bases, the J end lost 0 bases, and 18 bases lay between the germline ends. Germline CDR1 and CDR2: MNHEY and SMNVEV (reference sequence). The CDR3 consists of 19 residues. The CDR3 DNA is TGTGCCAGCAGTTTATCATGGGTCCCTAGCCATAGCTCCTACAATGAGCAGTTCTTC. This codes for CASSLSWVPSHSSYNEQFF.

The chain carries TRBV6-6 and TRBJ2-4; 12 bases line up with TRBD1. The CDR3 totals 15 residues. In germline, CDR1 is MNHNY, CDR2 SVGAGI (reference sequence). V shed 2 bases and J 5 bases; nucleotides not matched to a gene: 1. CDR3 nucleotide sequence: TGTGCCAGCAGTTACGGGACAGGGGGCCAAAACATTCAGTACTTC. The encoded protein is CASSYGTGGQNIQYF.

The CDR3 spells CASAAGLGNSPLHF. CDR3 DNA: TGTGCCAGCGCCGCGGGGCTAGGTAATTCACCCCTCCACTTT. This chain connects TRBV4-2 to TRBJ1-6, with D possibly being TRBD1 (5 bases). The V end was cut by 8 bases, the J end by 6 bases, with 14 bases between. The CDR3 runs 14 residues. CDR1 is LGHNA and CDR2 is YNFKEQ in the germline V gene.

The chain links TRBV11-1 to TRBJ2-1; D not resolved. Germline values: CDR1 SGHAT, CDR2 FQDESV (reference sequence). The CDR3 length is 17 residues. V was shortened by 0 bases and J by 4 bases, with 16 bases between the two germline ends. The CDR3 region is CASSLAPSGFKYNEQFF. The DNA of the CDR3 is TGTGCCAGCAGCTTAGCCCCTTCTGGCTTCAAATACAATGAGCAGTTCTTC.

As for this clone: At one end, the junction sequence differs from germline, possibly due to a read error. The V gene is TRBV7-7, the J gene TRBJ2-4; 14 positions match TRBD2. CDR3 length: 20 residues. Per germline, CDR1 SSHAT and CDR2 FNYEAQ (reference sequence). The CDR3 DNA sequence: TGTGCTAGCAGCCCGACTAGCGGGGGGGCCATGATCATCGCCAAAAACATTCAGTACTTC. Translated: CASSPTSGGAMIIAKNIQYF.

CDR3 bases: TGTGCCAGCAGGCTAGGGCGGGGTCCATTCAATGAGCAGTTCTTC. Encoded protein: CASRLGRGPFNEQFF. The rearrangement links TRBV6-5 to TRBJ2-1; the D gene is possibly TRBD2 (6 bases). The CDR3 is 15 amino acids. Deletions cut 6 bases from V and 6 bases from J, with 18 bases between. Germline CDR1 and CDR2: MNHEY and SVGAGI.

With regard to this clone: The sample contains more than one DNA sequence encoding this CDR3. The V gene is TRBV9, the J gene TRBJ2-5; possibly TRBD1 for D (6 bases). The CDR3 is made up of 14 amino acids. Germline V gene lookup returns CDR1 SGDLS and CDR2 YYNGEE. The ends were cut back, 3 bases at V and 2 bases at J, with 11 bases in the middle. The CDR3 protein is CASSAGTTQETQYF. CDR3 DNA sequence: TGTGCCAGCAGCGCGGGGACAACTCAAGAGACCCAGTACTTC.

The V call is TRBV15, the J call TRBJ2-3; no reliable D call. Germline loops: CDR1 LNHNV, CDR2 YYDKDF (reference sequence). Deletions cut 4 bases from V and 2 bases from J, with 10 bases between. The CDR3 contains 14 residues. The CDR3 protein is CATSIRWITDTQYF. The CDR3 DNA is TGTGCCACCAGCATCAGATGGATCACAGATACGCAGTATTTT.

As for this clone: The junction does not match germline at one end; this may be a read error. Other DNA sequences in the sample encode the same CDR3. This chain uses TRBV28 with TRBJ2-7; D not resolved. This CDR3 has 12 residues. Germline CDR1 reads MDHEN; CDR2 reads SYDVKM. CDR3 coding DNA: TGTGCCAGCAGTCCCCGTTCCTACGAACAGTACTTC. Protein sequence: CASSPRSYEQYF.

The table lists this clone with a few counts. The rearrangement uses TRBV28 and TRBJ1-2, with D hard to call. Trimming took off 5 bases at V and 13 bases at J, with 17 bases between the two ends. Germline values: CDR1 MDHEN, CDR2 SYDVKM. This CDR3 has 12 residues. CDR3 region: CASSPDRLLSTF. The CDR3 coding sequence is TGTGCCAGCAGTCCGGACCGGCTGTTAAGCACCTTC.